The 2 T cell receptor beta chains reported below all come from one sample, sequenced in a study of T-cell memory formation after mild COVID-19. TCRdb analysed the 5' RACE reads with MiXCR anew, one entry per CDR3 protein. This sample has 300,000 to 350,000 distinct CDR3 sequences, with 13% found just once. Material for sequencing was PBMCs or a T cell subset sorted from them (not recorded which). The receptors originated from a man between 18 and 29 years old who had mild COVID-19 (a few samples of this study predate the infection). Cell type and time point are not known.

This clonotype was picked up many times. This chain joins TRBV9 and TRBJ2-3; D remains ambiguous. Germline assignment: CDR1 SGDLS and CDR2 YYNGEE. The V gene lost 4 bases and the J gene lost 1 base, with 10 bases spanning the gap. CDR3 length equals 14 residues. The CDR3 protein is CASSPFQGTDTQYF. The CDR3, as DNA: TGTGCCAGCAGCCCCTTTCAGGGCACAGATACGCAGTATTTT. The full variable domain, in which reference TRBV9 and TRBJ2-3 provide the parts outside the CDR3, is DSGVTQTPKHLITATGQRVTLRCSPRSGDLSVYWYQQSLDQGLQFLIQYYNGEERAKGNILERFSAQQFPDLHSELNLSSLELGDSALYFCASSPFQGTDTQYFGPGTRLTVL.

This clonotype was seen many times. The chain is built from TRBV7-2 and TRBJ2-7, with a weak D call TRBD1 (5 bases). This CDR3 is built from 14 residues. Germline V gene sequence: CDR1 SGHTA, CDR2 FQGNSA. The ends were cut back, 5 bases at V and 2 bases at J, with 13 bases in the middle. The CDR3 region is CASSTFDRPYEQYF. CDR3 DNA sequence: TGTGCCAGCAGCACCTTCGACAGACCCTACGAGCAGTACTTC.